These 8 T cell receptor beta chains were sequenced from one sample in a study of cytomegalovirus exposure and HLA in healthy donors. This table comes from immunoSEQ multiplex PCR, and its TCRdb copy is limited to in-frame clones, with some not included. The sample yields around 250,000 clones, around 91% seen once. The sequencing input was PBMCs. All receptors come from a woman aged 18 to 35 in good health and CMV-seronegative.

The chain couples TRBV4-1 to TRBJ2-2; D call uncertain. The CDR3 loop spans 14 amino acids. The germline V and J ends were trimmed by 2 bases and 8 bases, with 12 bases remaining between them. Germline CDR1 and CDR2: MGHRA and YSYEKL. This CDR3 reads CASSQKLPGGELFF. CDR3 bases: TGCGCCAGCAGCCAAAAGTTACCCGGGGGGGAGCTGTTTTTT.

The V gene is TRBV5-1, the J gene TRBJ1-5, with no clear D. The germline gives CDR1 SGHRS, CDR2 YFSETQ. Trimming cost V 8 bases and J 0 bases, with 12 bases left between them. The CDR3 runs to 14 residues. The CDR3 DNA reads TGCGCCAGACTCGATTTCTATAGCAATCAGCCCCAGCATTTT. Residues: CARLDFYSNQPQHF.

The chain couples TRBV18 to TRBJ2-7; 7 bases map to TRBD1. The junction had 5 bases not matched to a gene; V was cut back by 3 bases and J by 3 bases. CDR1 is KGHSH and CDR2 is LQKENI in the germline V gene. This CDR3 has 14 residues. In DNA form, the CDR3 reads TGTGCCAGCTCACCGACAGGGTACGTCTACGAGCAGTACGTC. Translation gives CASSPTGYVYEQYV.

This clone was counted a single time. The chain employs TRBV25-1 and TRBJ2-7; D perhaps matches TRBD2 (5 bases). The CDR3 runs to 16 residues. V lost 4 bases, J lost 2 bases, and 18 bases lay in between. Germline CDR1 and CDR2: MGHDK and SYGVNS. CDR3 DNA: TGTGCCAGCAGTGCTCTGGGAGAGCGCTCAACCTACGAGCAGTACTTC. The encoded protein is CASSALGERSTYEQYF.

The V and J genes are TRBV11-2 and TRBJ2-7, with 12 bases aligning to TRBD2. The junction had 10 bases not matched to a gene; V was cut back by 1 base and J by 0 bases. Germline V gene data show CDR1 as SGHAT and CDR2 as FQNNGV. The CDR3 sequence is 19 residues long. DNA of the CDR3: TGTGCCAGCAGCTTAGTTCCAGGACTAGCGGGGCCGAGCTCCTACGAGCAGTACGTC. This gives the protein CASSLVPGLAGPSSYEQYV.

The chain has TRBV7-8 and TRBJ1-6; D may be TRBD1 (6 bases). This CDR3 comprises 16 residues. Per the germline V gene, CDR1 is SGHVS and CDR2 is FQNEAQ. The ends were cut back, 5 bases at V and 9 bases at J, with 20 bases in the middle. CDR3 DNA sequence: TGTGCCAGCAGCCACGAGATACAGGGCTCCGGTTCACCCCTCCACTTT. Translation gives CASSHEIQGSGSPLHF. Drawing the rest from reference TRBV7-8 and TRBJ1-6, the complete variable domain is GAGVSQSPRYKVAKRGQDVALRCDPISGHVSLFWYQQALGQGPEFLTYFQNEAQLDKSGLPSDRFFAERPEGSVSTLKIQRTQQEDSAVYLCASSHEIQGSGSPLHFGNGTRLTVT.

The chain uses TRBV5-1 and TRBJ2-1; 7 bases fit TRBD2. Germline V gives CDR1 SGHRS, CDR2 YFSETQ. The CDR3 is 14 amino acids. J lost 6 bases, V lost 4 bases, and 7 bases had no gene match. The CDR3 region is CASSKRGESNEQFF. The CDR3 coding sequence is TGCGCCAGCAGCAAACGGGGGGAATCCAATGAGCAGTTCTTC.

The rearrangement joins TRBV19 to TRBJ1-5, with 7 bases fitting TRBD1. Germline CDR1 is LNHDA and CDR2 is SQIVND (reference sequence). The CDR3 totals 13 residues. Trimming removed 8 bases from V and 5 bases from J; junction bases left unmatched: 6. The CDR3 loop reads CASETGFHQPQHF. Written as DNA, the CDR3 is TGTGCCAGTGAGACAGGGTTTCATCAGCCCCAGCATTTT.